Listed below are T cell receptor beta chains from one sample, sequenced in a study of OX40 agonist ivuxolimab in advanced cancers. Generated by immunoSEQ multiplex PCR, the TCRdb table keeps only in-frame clones and is missing some. This sample has tens of thousands of clones; about 80% occur once, and the top ten carry about 35%. The source material was CD4+ or CD8+ T cells sorted from blood, sampled in a trial of the OX40 agonist ivuxolimab. These receptors all come from an adult with an advanced solid tumor such as melanoma, head and neck, liver or kidney cancer. Each CDR3 is given with its conserved first and last residue.

j_call,v_call,cdr3_aa
TRBJ2-7,TRBV4-2,CASSQESGLGAYEQYF
TRBJ2-1,TRBV30,CAWSATGQYNEQFF
TRBJ2-5,TRBV7-9,CASSLITGGGTQYF
TRBJ1-2,TRBV10-1,CARKTYGYTF
TRBJ2-2,TRBV6-4,CASSEASDTGELFF
TRBJ2-3,TRBV25-1,CATREEPVGTQYF
TRBJ2-7,TRBV27,CASSLAPSYEQYF
TRBJ2-5,TRBV12-5,CASGWMDRGETQYF
TRBJ2-1,TRBV4-1,CASSQDRAGYNEQFF
TRBJ1-5,TRBV12-2,CASRSKPWTWSNQPQHF
TRBJ1-1,TRBV5-8,CASSFSPGGGGAFF
TRBJ2-6,TRBV6-6,CASSSQGSGANVLTF
TRBJ2-7,TRBV7-8,CASSLGLSGSPYEQYF
TRBJ1-5,TRBV19,CASSYGTAINQPQHF
TRBJ2-7,TRBV9,CASSVEGTSYEQYF
TRBJ2-1,TRBV7-6,CASSDHFEQFF
TRBJ2-7,TRBV28,CASRERTGGYEQYF
TRBJ1-5,TRBV18,CASSPGAGGNQPQHF